This is a list of T cell receptor beta chains from one sample in a study of blood T cells in healthy people across ages. From the 5' RACE reads, TCRdb called clonotypes with MiXCR, one entry per CDR3 protein. The sample has some 850,000 distinct CDR3 sequences, roughly 25% seen once. This same sample was also taken into another study, of T cells of mothers and their children.

Sequencing was done on a sample of blood. These receptors were taken from a boy aged 5-17 years in good health. CDR3s include the opening cysteine and the closing phenylalanine or tryptophan. A D gene is named only where the DNA matches it firmly. A row's size may be missing; if present it is once, few, many or a size class.

TRBV11-2,TRBJ2-1,TRBD2,few,TGTGCCAGCAGCCTTCCCCGGGAGGGGAGGACTAGCGGGAGGGCGTACAATGAGCAGTTCTTC,CASSLPREGRTSGRAYNEQFF
TRBV12-3/TRBV12-4,TRBJ1-1,TRBD1,.,TGTGCCAGCAGCCCACCTACAGGGGATAATGAAGCTTTCTTT,CASSPPTGDNEAFF
TRBV6-5,TRBJ1-5,.,.,TGTGCCAGCAGTTACTCGACCCTTGGCAATCAGCCCCAGCATTTT,CASSYSTLGNQPQHF
TRBV5-6,TRBJ2-5,.,few,TGTGCCAGCAGCTTGGTTCAGGAAGAGACCCAGTACTTC,CASSLVQEETQYF
TRBV7-3,TRBJ1-1,.,.,TGTGCCAGCAGCCAACCAGGGTCCACTGAAGCTTTCTTT,CASSQPGSTEAFF
TRBV7-9,TRBJ1-1,.,.,TGTGCCAGCAGCTTTTCCCCACAGGCGAACACTGAAGCTTTCTTT,CASSFSPQANTEAFF
TRBV7-9,TRBJ1-4,.,.,TGTGCCAGCAGCTTAGGGGCTGGAATACCCCCGGAAAAACTGTTTTTT,CASSLGAGIPPEKLFF
TRBV6-5,TRBJ1-1,TRBD1,.,TGTGCCAGCAGTTACGACGGGACAGGGGGTGGTTCTTTCTTT,CASSYDGTGGGSFF
TRBV19,TRBJ1-2,TRBD1,once,TGTGCCAGTAGTACACCGGGACAGTCCCTCAACTATGGCTACACCTTC,CASSTPGQSLNYGYTF
TRBV6-1,TRBJ2-7,TRBD1,.,TGTGCCAGCAGCCCGGGGACAGGGCAACACGAGCAGTACTTC,CASSPGTGQHEQYF
TRBV20-1,TRBJ2-1,TRBD2,few,TGCAGTGCTGCTCGGCGGGGGTATGAGCAGTTCTTC,CSAARRGYEQFF
TRBV2,TRBJ2-5,TRBD1,few,TGTGCCAGCAAGGGACAGGGCCCCCGAGGGGAGCAGTACTTC,CASKGQGPRGEQYF
TRBV5-1,TRBJ1-4,TRBD1,.,TGCGCCAGCAGCTTGAAGGGGACGGGACAGGCAACTAATGAAAAACTGTTTTTT,CASSLKGTGQATNEKLFF
TRBV20-1,TRBJ1-2,.,.,TGCAGTGCTAGAGTACAGATTGGCGGCTATGGCTACACCTTC,CSARVQIGGYGYTF
TRBV28,TRBJ2-2,TRBD1,.,TGTGCCAGCAGCTCGGGACAGGTTACCGGGGAGCTGTTTTTT,CASSSGQVTGELFF
TRBV6-2/TRBV6-3,TRBJ2-5,.,few,TGTGCCAGCAGTCGGACAGACCTCCAAGAGACCCAGTACTTC,CASSRTDLQETQYF
TRBV28,TRBJ2-1,.,few,TGTGCCGTCCTTGCCGGGGAGAGCTCCTACAATGAGCAGTTCTTC,CAVLAGESSYNEQFF
TRBV3-1,TRBJ2-1,.,.,TGTGCCAGCAGCCAGAGGGCCCAGTACAATGAGCAGTTCTTC,CASSQRAQYNEQFF
TRBV29-1,TRBJ1-2,TRBD1,few,TGCAGCGTCGGGACAGTGGGGAACTATGGCTACACCTTC,CSVGTVGNYGYTF
TRBV5-1,TRBJ2-5,TRBD2,few,TGCGCCAGCAGCTTGCTCGGGACTAGCGGGGCCGCAGGGGAGACCCAGTACTTC,CASSLLGTSGAAGETQYF
TRBV5-1,TRBJ2-5,TRBD1,few,TGCGCCAGCAGCTTGAGGGACCGGGACAGGGGTTTGGAGACCCAGTACTTC,CASSLRDRDRGLETQYF
TRBV5-1,TRBJ2-5,.,few,TGCGCCAGCAGCTTGGGACTAATTGTGGGGACCCAGTACTTC,CASSLGLIVGTQYF
TRBV20-1,TRBJ2-7,TRBD1,.,TGCAGTGCTAGAGCCGCCGACAGGGGCAACGAGCAGTACTTC,CSARAADRGNEQYF
TRBV12-3/TRBV12-4,TRBJ2-2,.,.,TGTGCCAGCAGTTTACCCCCCAGGGGAACCGGGGAGCTGTTTTTT,CASSLPPRGTGELFF
TRBV3-1,TRBJ1-6,.,.,TGTGCCAGCTCGGCCCCCGGACGGCGGAATTCACCCCTCCACTTT,CASSAPGRRNSPLHF
TRBV6-5,TRBJ2-1,TRBD2,few,TGTGCCAGCAGTCGACTAGCGGGGGTTGACAATGAGCAGTTCTTC,CASSRLAGVDNEQFF
TRBV12-3/TRBV12-4,TRBJ2-1,TRBD1,few,TGTGCCAGCAGTTTGCACAGGGGGTACTACAATGAGCAGTTCTTC,CASSLHRGYYNEQFF
TRBV15,TRBJ2-5,.,few,TGTGCCACCAGCAGCCCAGCCCAAGAGACCCAGTACTTC,CATSSPAQETQYF
TRBV14,TRBJ1-5,.,.,TGTGCCAGCAGCCAAGGACATCAGCCCCAGCATTTT,CASSQGHQPQHF
TRBV4-2,TRBJ1-1,.,.,TGTGCCAGCAGCCAACCCAGGCGACAGAAGATTACTCGGGGCACTGAAGCTTTCTTT,CASSQPRRQKITRGTEAFF
TRBV5-1,TRBJ2-2,.,.,TGCGCCAGCAGCTGGGACACCGGGGAGCTGTTTTTT,CASSWDTGELFF
TRBV7-3,TRBJ2-3,.,few,TGTGCCAGCAGCCCATCTCCCCTAGTTCAACCGAGGGATACGCAGTATTTT,CASSPSPLVQPRDTQYF
TRBV2,TRBJ1-4,.,few,TGTGCCAGCAGTGACGGGCAGTTCGCAACTAATGAAAAACTGTTTTTT,CASSDGQFATNEKLFF
TRBV2,TRBJ2-1,TRBD1,.,TGTGCCAGCAGTCAGGACAGGTCCTACTACAATGAGCAGTTCTTC,CASSQDRSYYNEQFF
TRBV6-4,TRBJ1-2,TRBD1,.,TGTGCCAGCAGAGGCCGGGACAGCCTTAACTATGGCTACACCTTC,CASRGRDSLNYGYTF
TRBV7-3,TRBJ2-5,.,.,TGTGCCAGCAGCTTAAGGGGAAGTCCGGGGAGGGAGACCCAGTACTTC,CASSLRGSPGRETQYF
TRBV18,TRBJ1-4,.,.,TGTGCCAGCTCACCACCAAGCGGAGTAGGGGAAAAACTGTTTTTT,CASSPPSGVGEKLFF
TRBV12-5,TRBJ1-2,.,.,TGTGCTAGTGTCGACAGCCCACTTAACTATGGCTACACCTTC,CASVDSPLNYGYTF
TRBV10-3,TRBJ2-3,.,few,TGTGCCATCGGTGGGGGCAGCACAGATACGCAGTATTTT,CAIGGGSTDTQYF
TRBV6-6,TRBJ1-5,.,few,TGTGCCAGCACCCAGACTAGCAATCAGCCCCAGCATTTT,CASTQTSNQPQHF
TRBV12-3/TRBV12-4,TRBJ2-7,.,.,TGTGCCAGCAGTTTAGGGGGAGAGAACGAGCAGTACTTC,CASSLGGENEQYF
TRBV4-2,TRBJ1-4,.,.,TGTGCCAGCAGCCAAGAGTGGGGTAACGAAAAACTGTTTTTT,CASSQEWGNEKLFF
TRBV7-2,TRBJ2-7,.,few,TGTGCCAGCAGCTTACAAGTCTACGAGCAGTACTTC,CASSLQVYEQYF
TRBV29-1,TRBJ1-1,.,few,TGCAGCGTCTCCGGACAGTTTAACACTGAAGCTTTCTTT,CSVSGQFNTEAFF
TRBV6-9,TRBJ2-5,TRBD2,.,TGTGCCAGCAGTTATCCTTCCGGGACTAGCGGGGCCCAAGAGACCCAGTACTTC,CASSYPSGTSGAQETQYF
TRBV6-2/TRBV6-3,TRBJ2-7,.,once,TGTGCCAGCAGTTGGGAGGCCTCCTACGAGCAGTACTTC,CASSWEASYEQYF
TRBV19,TRBJ2-1,.,.,TGTGCCAGCTTCGGGCAGCCAAATGAGCAGTTCTTC,CASFGQPNEQFF
TRBV10-3,TRBJ1-2,.,.,TGTGCCATCAGTGACCGCGCCAGTGCCTATGGCTACACCTTC,CAISDRASAYGYTF
TRBV5-1,TRBJ2-7,.,few,TGCGCCAGCAGCTTGTCGGACGGGGGTTACTCCTACGAGCAGTACTTC,CASSLSDGGYSYEQYF
TRBV6-1,TRBJ2-5,.,.,TGTGCCAGCAGTGGTCCCGGGACTCGAGAGACCCAGTACTTC,CASSGPGTRETQYF
TRBV20-1,TRBJ1-2,.,many,TGCAGTGCTAGAGTGGGGTCCTATGGCTACACCTTC,CSARVGSYGYTF
TRBV20-1,TRBJ2-5,.,few,TGCAGTGCTAGAGAGGCGGATGAGCAGTACTTC,CSAREADEQYF
TRBV29-1,TRBJ2-1,TRBD1,.,TGCAGCGCTCGGGACAGCAATGAGCAGTTCTTC,CSARDSNEQFF
TRBV24-1,TRBJ2-1,.,few,TGTGCCACCAGGGGTACCGATGAGCAGTTCTTC,CATRGTDEQFF
TRBV5-1,TRBJ2-5,.,.,TGCGCCAGCAGCTTGGGACAGTTGGGGGAGACCCAGTACTTC,CASSLGQLGETQYF
TRBV18,TRBJ2-1,.,.,TGTGCCAGCTCACCACTACAAGGGGCCTATGAGCAGTTCTTC,CASSPLQGAYEQFF
TRBV12-3/TRBV12-4,TRBJ1-5,.,.,TGTGCCAGCAGTTTTGGGGGGAGAAATAGCAATCAGCCCCAGCATTTT,CASSFGGRNSNQPQHF